The 16 T cell receptor beta chains in this list originate from one sample, sequenced in a study of blood T cell repertoires in COVID-19. This table comes from immunoSEQ multiplex PCR, and its TCRdb copy is limited to in-frame clones, with some not included. The sample shows some 230,000 clones, 80% to 90% of them seen only once. The sequenced sample consisted of peripheral blood. Receptors were obtained from a man aged 30 to 39 who had recovered from COVID-19.

The chain is built from TRBV2 and TRBJ1-5, with 9 bases that match TRBD1. This CDR3 is built from 15 residues. Per germline, CDR1 SNHLY and CDR2 FYNNEI. The V segment lost 8 bases and the J segment 4 bases; nucleotides outside the gene matches: 9. This CDR3 reads CASEIDRGGNQPQHF. CDR3 sequence (DNA): TGTGCCAGCGAAATAGACAGGGGGGGGAATCAGCCCCAGCATTTT.

This chain joins TRBV7-2 and TRBJ1-5, with a possible D match to TRBD1 (5 bases). With 3 bases removed from V and 3 bases from J, the gap between germline ends came to 9 bases. Germline lookup yields CDR1 SGHTA and CDR2 FQGNSA. This CDR3 region has 14 residues. The CDR3: CASSLGGFNQPQHF. The CDR3 DNA sequence: TGTGCCAGCAGCTTGGGGGGGTTCAATCAGCCCCAGCATTTT. The full variable domain, its missing parts supplied by reference TRBV7-2 and TRBJ1-5, is GAGVSQSPSNKVTEKGKDVELRCDPISGHTALYWYRQSLGQGLEFLIYFQGNSAPDKSGLPSDRFSAERTGGSVSTLTIQRTQQEDSAVYLCASSLGGFNQPQHFGDGTRLSIL.

In its sample, this clone was seen a few times. The V call is TRBV20-1, the J call TRBJ2-1; 9 nucleotides agree with TRBD2. The V and J ends lost 3 bases and 14 bases, in that order; junction bases with no gene match: 5. The CDR3 consists of 11 residues. The V gene's germline CDR1 is DFQATT and CDR2 SNEGSKA (reference sequence). CDR3 sequence: CSARRLAVEFF. The CDR3 coding sequence is TGCAGTGCTAGGAGACTAGCGGTGGAGTTCTTC.

The rearrangement uses TRBV11-2 and TRBJ2-7; unclear D gene. This CDR3 has 14 residues. The germline gives CDR1 SGHAT, CDR2 FQNNGV. V lost 1 base and J 2 bases, leaving 9 bases between the germline ends. The CDR3 protein is CASSLVGGAYEQYF. The DNA of the CDR3 is TGTGCCAGCAGCTTAGTAGGCGGAGCCTACGAGCAGTACTTC. The full variable domain, with the rest looked up from reference TRBV11-2 and TRBJ2-7, is EAGVAQSPRYKIIEKRQSVAFWCNPISGHATLYWYQQILGQGPKLLIQFQNNGVVDDSQLPKDRFSAERLKGVDSTLKIQPAKLEDSAVYLCASSLVGGAYEQYFGPGTRLTVT.

The chain is built from TRBV5-1 and TRBJ1-6; D remains ambiguous. Germline V gene sequence: CDR1 SGHRS, CDR2 YFSETQ. This CDR3 region has 14 residues. V was pared by 3 bases and J by 8 bases, with 12 bases between. CDR3 residues: CASSSLTGDSPLHF. The CDR3 DNA reads TGCGCCAGCAGCTCTCTCACCGGGGATTCACCCCTCCACTTT.

The chain combines TRBV5-4 with TRBJ2-3, with D possibly being TRBD1 (5 bases). The CDR3 covers 14 residues. CDR1 is SGHNT and CDR2 is YYREEE in the germline V gene (reference sequence). The V and J ends lost 2 bases and 1 base respectively, with 8 bases between them. The CDR3 sequence is CASSFPGRTDTQYF. CDR3 in DNA: TGTGCCAGCAGCTTCCCAGGGCGCACAGATACGCAGTATTTT.

V usage is TRBV29-1 and J usage is TRBJ1-5, with 9 bases fitting TRBD1. The CDR3 spans 13 residues. Germline V CDR1 and CDR2: SQVTM, ANQGSEA. The V segment lost 8 bases and the J segment 5 bases; nucleotides outside the gene matches: 7. The CDR3: CSLTDRGDQPQHF. The CDR3 bases are TGCAGCTTGACTGACAGGGGGGATCAGCCCCAGCATTTT.

V and J are TRBV7-6 and TRBJ1-1; D remains unclear. The CDR3 contains 11 residues. V lost 2 bases to trimming and J lost 8 bases, with 6 bases between them. CDR1 and CDR2 from the germline V gene are SGHVS and FNYEAQ. The CDR3, as DNA: TGTGCCAGCAGCTTATGGGCCGAAGCTTTCTTT. Translated: CASSLWAEAFF.

This chain uses TRBV19 with TRBJ1-2; 9 bases fit TRBD1. This CDR3 region has 16 residues. V shed 1 base and J 2 bases; nucleotides not matched to a gene: 5. Germline CDR1 and CDR2: LNHDA and SQIVND (reference sequence). This CDR3 reads CASSIVRDRVNYGYTF. The CDR3 DNA reads as TGTGCCAGTAGTATAGTCCGGGACAGGGTCAACTATGGCTACACCTTC.

The rearrangement uses TRBV18 and TRBJ2-1, with 8 bases lining up with TRBD2. The CDR3 runs to 16 residues. The junction had 5 bases not matched to a gene; V was cut back by 0 bases and J by 4 bases. Looked up from germline, CDR1 is KGHSH and CDR2 is LQKENI. The DNA for the CDR3 is TGTGCCAGCTCACCACCGTCGGGGGGGGTATACAATGAGCAGTTCTTC. As protein: CASSPPSGGVYNEQFF.

This sequence joins TRBV11-2 and TRBJ2-5; 9 bases map to TRBD1. This CDR3 is 13 amino acids long. Germline CDR1 SGHAT, CDR2 FQNNGV. The junction had 1 base not matched to a gene; V was cut back by 4 bases and J by 4 bases. The DNA for the CDR3 is TGTGCCAGCAGCTACAGGGGGCGAGAGACCCAGTACTTC. The encoded protein is CASSYRGRETQYF.

The gene calls are TRBV10-2 and TRBJ1-2; 9 bases fit TRBD1. Looked up from germline, CDR1 is WSHSY and CDR2 is SAAADI. The V and J ends lost 3 bases and 8 bases, in that order; junction bases with no gene match: 7. This CDR3 is 14 amino acids long. The CDR3 sequence is CASSETGGRGGYTF. The CDR3 region has the DNA TGCGCCAGCAGTGAAACAGGGGGCCGGGGCGGCTACACCTTC.

The gene calls are TRBV6-5 and TRBJ2-7, with a possible D match to TRBD1 (5 bases). CDR1 and CDR2 from the germline V gene are MNHEY and SVGAGI. This CDR3 region has 12 residues. Trimming took off 6 bases at V and 4 bases at J, with 10 bases between the two ends. Here the CDR3 DNA reads TGTGCCAGCAGGATCCAGGGTTACGAGCAGTACTTC. It encodes CASRIQGYEQYF.

This chain joins TRBV4-1 and TRBJ2-1; tentatively, D is TRBD1 (5 bases). Trimming removed 0 bases from V and 2 bases from J, with 8 bases in between. Germline V gene lookup returns CDR1 MGHRA and CDR2 YSYEKL. The CDR3 has 15 residues. The CDR3 spells CASSQDRGPYNEQFF. The CDR3 DNA follows: TGCGCCAGCAGCCAAGATAGGGGTCCCTACAATGAGCAGTTCTTC.

This clone was recorded only once. The chain has TRBV12-3 or TRBV12-4 and TRBJ2-5; maybe TRBD1 (6 bases). The CDR3 runs 13 residues. Trimming cost V 6 bases and J 1 base, with 9 bases left between them. CDR3 sequence (DNA): TGTGCCAGCAGATCGGACAGCCAAGAGACCCAGTACTTC. Encoded protein: CASRSDSQETQYF.

In this sample, this clone turned up once. The J gene is TRBJ1-1, the V gene TRBV5-5, with TRBD1 matching 7 bases. CDR1 and CDR2 from the germline V gene are SGHKS and YYEKEE (reference sequence). Trimming took 1 base from V and 1 from J; bases not matched to a gene: 1. This CDR3 comprises 14 residues. The CDR3 DNA follows: TGTGCCAGCAGCTTGCGGACAGGGAACACTGAAGCTTTCTTT. This translates into CASSLRTGNTEAFF.